Following are 10 T cell receptor beta chains from one sample sequenced in a study of blood T cell repertoires in COVID-19. The data were produced by immunoSEQ multiplex PCR, yet TCRdb's version contains in-frame clones alone and is incomplete. Of hundreds of thousands of clones listed, approximately 80% are singletons. The sample was peripheral blood. The receptors were gathered from a woman older than 75 with COVID-19, enrolled during active disease.

CDR3 sequence reads: CASSPREGRLSDTQYF. The CDR3 DNA sequence: TGTGCCAGCAGCCCCCGGGAGGGTCGTTTGTCAGATACGCAGTATTTT. This chain links TRBV11-2 with TRBJ2-3; 8 positions agree with TRBD2. Germline-derived CDR1 and CDR2 are SGHAT and FQNNGV. There are 16 residues in the CDR3. Losses at the gene ends were 5 bases for V and 4 bases for J; bases not matched to a gene: 11.

This clone was counted only a few times. V and J are TRBV19 and TRBJ1-5; 8 bases are a match to TRBD1. V dropped 6 bases and J dropped 4; count of bases not matched to a gene: 8. The CDR3 extends over 15 amino acids. Germline-derived CDR1 and CDR2 are LNHDA and SQIVND (reference sequence). CDR3 DNA: TGTGCCAGTAGGAGAGACAGGGGAGAAAATCAGCCCCAGCATTTT. This sequence encodes CASRRDRGENQPQHF.

This chain joins TRBV9 and TRBJ1-1; D ambiguous. The CDR3 totals 15 residues. Germline CDR1 reads SGDLS; CDR2 reads YYNGEE. Between the trimmed V and J ends, which lost 0 bases and 0 bases, there was a span of 9 bases. The CDR3 DNA follows: TGTGCCAGCAGCGTAGATCGGGGAATGAACACTGAAGCTTTCTTT. This encodes CASSVDRGMNTEAFF.

This chain joins TRBV30 and TRBJ1-2; TRBD1 is a possible D gene (5 bases). This CDR3 spans 12 amino acids. With 1 base removed from V and 5 bases from J, the gap between germline ends came to 8 bases. Germline V gene data show CDR1 as GTSNPN and CDR2 as SVGIG (reference sequence). The CDR3 region is CAWSGQRYGYTF. Here the CDR3 DNA reads TGTGCCTGGAGTGGACAGCGATATGGCTACACCTTC.

The chain uses TRBV30 and TRBJ2-7, with TRBD1 matching 8 bases. This CDR3 region has 14 residues. Germline V gene data show CDR1 as GTSNPN and CDR2 as SVGIG (reference sequence). With 0 bases clipped from V and 4 bases from J, the junction kept 5 bases outside the gene matches. CDR3 protein: CAWSVRQGAYEQYF. The CDR3 DNA reads as TGTGCCTGGAGTGTAAGGCAGGGGGCTTACGAGCAGTACTTC.

This clone showed up just once. The gene calls are TRBV3-1 (or the pseudogene TRBV3-2) and TRBJ2-7, with 12 bases matching TRBD2. Trimming at V came to 0 bases and at J to 4 bases, leaving 1 base not matched to a gene. This CDR3 has 15 amino acids. Germline V CDR1 and CDR2: LGHDT, YNNKEL (reference sequence). CDR3 in amino acids: CASSQETSGSYEQYF. The CDR3 bases are TGTGCCAGCAGCCAAGAGACTAGCGGGAGTTACGAGCAGTACTTC.

This clone was counted between two and nine times. The chain recombines TRBV4-1 with TRBJ2-3, with D possibly being TRBD1 (5 bases). The CDR3 sequence is 16 residues long. V was trimmed by 1 base and J by 3 bases, leaving 14 bases between them. Germline CDR1 MGHRA, CDR2 YSYEKL. The CDR3 is CASSQGAGLPTDTQYF. In DNA, the CDR3 is TGCGCCAGCAGCCAAGGAGCAGGGCTTCCAACAGATACGCAGTATTTT.

A few counts support this clone. V gene TRBV19 combines with J gene TRBJ2-2, with 8 bases matching TRBD1. Germline CDR1 is LNHDA and CDR2 is SQIVND (reference sequence). Trimming at V came to 5 bases and at J to 5 bases, leaving 7 bases not matched to a gene. The length of the CDR3 is 15 residues. CDR3 in amino acids: CASSVQGARTGELFF. Here the CDR3 DNA reads TGTGCCAGTAGTGTCCAGGGGGCGCGGACCGGGGAGCTGTTTTTT.

The rearrangement joins TRBV28 to TRBJ2-7, with 10 bases identical to TRBD2. Germline V lookup: CDR1 MDHEN, CDR2 SYDVKM. The CDR3 spans 15 residues. Trimming at V came to 3 bases and at J to 4 bases, leaving 6 bases not matched to a gene. CDR3 in DNA: TGTGCCAGCAGTTTCCCCGGACTAGCGGTATACGAGCAGTACTTC. Its protein product is CASSFPGLAVYEQYF. Based on the CDR3 plus reference TRBV28 and TRBJ2-7, the full variable domain is DVKVTQSSRYLVKRTGEKVFLECVQDMDHENMFWYRQDPGLGLRLIYFSYDVKMKEKGDIPEGYSVSREKKERFSLILESASTNQTSMYLCASSFPGLAVYEQYFGPGTRLTVT.

The chain couples TRBV29-1 to TRBJ1-1, with D possibly matching TRBD1 (5 bases). The CDR3 runs to 13 residues. Germline lookup yields CDR1 SQVTM and CDR2 ANQGSEA. Trimming left V 7 bases short and J 4 bases short, with 16 bases between. CDR3 region: CSAGGVSGTEAFF. For the CDR3, the DNA is TGCAGCGCCGGAGGGGTTAGCGGCACTGAAGCTTTCTTT.